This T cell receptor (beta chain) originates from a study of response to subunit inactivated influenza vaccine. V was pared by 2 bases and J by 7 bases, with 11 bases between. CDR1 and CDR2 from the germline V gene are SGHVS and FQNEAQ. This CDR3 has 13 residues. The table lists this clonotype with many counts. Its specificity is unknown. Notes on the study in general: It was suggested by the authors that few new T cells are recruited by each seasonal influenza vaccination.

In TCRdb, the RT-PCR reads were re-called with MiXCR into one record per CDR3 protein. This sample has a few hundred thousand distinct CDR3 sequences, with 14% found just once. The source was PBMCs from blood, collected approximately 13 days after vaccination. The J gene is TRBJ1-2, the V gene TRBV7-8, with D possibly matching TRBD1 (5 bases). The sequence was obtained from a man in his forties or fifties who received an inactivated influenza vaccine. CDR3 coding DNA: TGTGCCAGCAGCTTATCGACAGTCGGTGGCTACACCTTC. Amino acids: CASSLSTVGGYTF.